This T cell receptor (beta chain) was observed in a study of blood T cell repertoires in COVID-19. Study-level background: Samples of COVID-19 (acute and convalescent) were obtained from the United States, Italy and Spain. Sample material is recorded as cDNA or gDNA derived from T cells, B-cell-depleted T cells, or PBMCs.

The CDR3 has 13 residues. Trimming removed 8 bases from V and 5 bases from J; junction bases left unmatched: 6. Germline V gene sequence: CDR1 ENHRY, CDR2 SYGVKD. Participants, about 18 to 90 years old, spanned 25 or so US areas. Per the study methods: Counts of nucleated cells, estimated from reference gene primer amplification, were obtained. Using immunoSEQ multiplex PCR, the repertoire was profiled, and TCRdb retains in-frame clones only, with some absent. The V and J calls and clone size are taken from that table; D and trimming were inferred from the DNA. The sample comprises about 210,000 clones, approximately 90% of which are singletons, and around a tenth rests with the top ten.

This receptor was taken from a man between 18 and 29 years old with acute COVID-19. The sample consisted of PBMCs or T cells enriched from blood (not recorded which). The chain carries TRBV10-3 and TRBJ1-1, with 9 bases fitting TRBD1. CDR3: CAIGQGSRTEAFF. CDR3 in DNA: TGTGCCATCGGACAGGGGAGTAGAACTGAAGCTTTCTTT.